What follows describes a single T cell receptor beta chain. This sample stems from a study of blood T cell repertoires in COVID-19. Looking at the study overall: The United States, Italy and Spain provided the acute and convalescent COVID-19 samples. T cells, B-cell-depleted T cells, or PBMCs provided the cDNA or gDNA that served as material.

Original analysis: Estimates of nucleated cell counts were drawn from the amplification of reference gene primers. Data came from immunoSEQ multiplex PCR; TCRdb stores just in-frame clones and leaves some out. D and trimming were read from the DNA, whereas the V and J calls and clone size are those reported in that table. This table holds 120,000 or so clones, around nine tenths found once. The CDR3 runs to 14 residues. V was shortened by 5 bases and J by 7 bases, with 17 bases between the two germline ends. CDR1 is SGHTA and CDR2 is FQGNSA in the germline V gene. Sample: peripheral blood. This TCR came from a human donor in a cohort sampled during active COVID-19. The gene calls are TRBV7-2 and TRBJ2-5, with TRBD2 as a possible D gene (5 bases). The CDR3 loop reads CASSPLAGERTQYF. DNA for the CDR3: TGTGCCAGCAGCCCGCTAGCCGGGGAGCGGACCCAGTACTTC.